Below, 5 T cell receptor beta chains from the same sample are listed, as sequenced in a study of OX40 agonist ivuxolimab in advanced cancers. Only in-frame clones appear in the TCRdb table, and some are missing; sequencing was by immunoSEQ multiplex PCR. This table holds some 96,000 clones, 89% found once. Sample: CD4+ or CD8+ T cells sorted from blood, taken in a trial of the OX40 agonist ivuxolimab. These receptors originate from an adult with an advanced solid tumor such as melanoma, head and neck, liver or kidney cancer.

The gene calls are TRBV6-1 and TRBJ1-6; D is perhaps TRBD1 (5 bases). V was trimmed by 2 bases and J by 7 bases, leaving 12 bases between them. There are 15 residues in the CDR3. Germline V gene sequence: CDR1 MNHNS, CDR2 SASEGT. CDR3 amino acids: CASSEPGLMNSPLHF. The CDR3 coding sequence is TGTGCCAGCAGTGAACCGGGACTGATGAATTCACCCCTCCACTTT.

This chain uses TRBV28 with TRBJ1-2; D is unresolved. The CDR3 has 13 residues. Germline V gene sequence: CDR1 MDHEN, CDR2 SYDVKM. Trimming took off 5 bases at V and 7 bases at J, with 14 bases between the two ends. CDR3 loop: CASSPVGVGGYTF. The CDR3 bases are TGTGCCAGCAGTCCTGTCGGGGTCGGTGGCTACACCTTC.

This chain links TRBV19 with TRBJ2-3, with TRBD2 matching 13 bases. Per germline, CDR1 LNHDA and CDR2 SQIVND (reference sequence). The CDR3 is 15 residues long. V was clipped by 6 bases and J by 6 bases; unmatched bases: 6. CDR3 amino acids: CASSPGTSGMDTQYF. DNA of the CDR3: TGTGCCAGTAGCCCCGGGACTAGCGGGATGGATACGCAGTATTTT.

The rearrangement joins TRBV6-1 to TRBJ2-1; a weak D match, TRBD2 (5 bases). The length of the CDR3 is 13 residues. The V and J ends lost 11 bases and 1 base respectively, with 12 bases between them. CDR1 and CDR2 (germline): MNHNS, SASEGT. CDR3 nucleotides: TGTGCCTGTAAGGGAGTTTCCTACAATGAGCAGTTCTTC. It specifies CACKGVSYNEQFF.

As for this clone: One junction end disagrees with the germline gene, perhaps due to a read error. CDR3 sequence (DNA): TGTGCCAGCAGTGCAAGGGGTCCAGATGGTTACACCTTC. Translating gives CASSARGPDGYTF. V is TRBV6-1 and J is TRBJ1-2, with D possibly TRBD1 on 5 matching bases. Per the germline V gene, CDR1 is MNHNS and CDR2 is SASEGT. This CDR3 contains 13 residues.